The 8 T cell receptor beta chains reported below all come from one sample, sequenced in a study of cytomegalovirus exposure and HLA in healthy donors. Assay: immunoSEQ multiplex PCR; the TCRdb copy retains only in-frame clones and omits some. The table shows tens of thousands of clones, with roughly 95% occurring only once. The sequenced sample consisted of PBMCs. These receptors all come from a young woman in good health and CMV-seropositive.

The V and J genes are TRBV5-6 and TRBJ1-1, with D uncertain. Germline CDR1 reads SGHDT; CDR2 reads YYEEEE. V was shortened by 0 bases and J by 2 bases, with 2 bases between the two germline ends. The CDR3 has 12 amino acids. DNA of the CDR3: TGTGCCAGCAGCTTGGTAAACACTGAAGCTTTCTTT. It codes for CASSLVNTEAFF.

This chain joins TRBV15 and TRBJ1-1; no clear D. The V gene's germline CDR1 is LNHNV and CDR2 YYDKDF (reference sequence). The germline V and J ends were trimmed by 5 bases and 2 bases, with 3 bases remaining between them. The CDR3 is 11 amino acids. In DNA form, the CDR3 reads TGTGCCACCAGCCTAAACACTGAAGCTTTCTTT. Translating it yields CATSLNTEAFF.

The gene calls are TRBV5-4 and TRBJ1-4; 12 nucleotides line up with TRBD1. V lost 4 bases and J lost 10; bases outside the gene matches: 2. Germline V gene sequence: CDR1 SGHNT, CDR2 YYREEE (reference sequence). The CDR3 covers 13 residues. DNA for the CDR3: TGTGCCAGCAGCGAGGGACAGGGGGCAAAACTGTTTTTT. This encodes CASSEGQGAKLFF.

The chain employs TRBV5-6 and TRBJ1-1; maybe TRBD1 (5 bases). CDR3 length: 13 amino acids. CDR1 SGHDT and CDR2 YYEEEE come from the germline V gene. V lost 5 bases to trimming and J lost 3 bases, with 11 bases between them. The CDR3 sequence: CASRRGGDTEAFF. CDR3 DNA: TGTGCCAGCAGGCGGGGGGGGGACACTGAAGCTTTCTTT.

This chain links TRBV11-2 with TRBJ2-3, with 10 nucleotides matching TRBD2. J gave up 3 bases and V 5 bases, and 8 bases lay outside the gene matches. CDR1 and CDR2 (germline): SGHAT, FQNNGV. This CDR3 comprises 16 residues. The CDR3 loop reads CASSRNSGRLTDTQYF. CDR3 bases: TGTGCCAGCAGCCGCAATAGCGGGAGGTTGACAGATACGCAGTATTTT.

The chain links TRBV6-1 to TRBJ1-6; 7 bases line up with TRBD1. The CDR3 consists of 15 residues. Germline trimming cut 4 bases from V and 4 bases from J; bases unmatched to any gene: 4. Per the germline V gene, CDR1 is MNHNS and CDR2 is SASEGT. This CDR3 is CASSVRDRYNSPLHF. The CDR3 DNA reads TGTGCCAGCAGTGTGCGGGACAGATATAATTCACCCCTCCACTTT.

The chain joins TRBV7-9 to TRBJ2-1, with D possibly matching TRBD1 (5 bases). The CDR3 covers 13 residues. Trimming took 4 bases from V and 9 from J, leaving 13 bases between them. Germline CDR1 is SEHNR and CDR2 is FQNEAQ (reference sequence). The CDR3, as DNA: TGTGCCAGCAGCTCAATCAGCCAGGGTGAGCAGTTCTTC. This codes for CASSSISQGEQFF.

The rearrangement joins TRBV14 to TRBJ2-7; TRBD1 matches at 8 bases. With 2 bases clipped from V and 0 bases from J, the junction kept 6 bases outside the gene matches. The germline gives CDR1 SGHDN, CDR2 FVKESK. CDR3 length: 16 amino acids. The CDR3 loop is CASSQNTGTGSYEQYF. CDR3 coding DNA: TGTGCCAGCAGCCAAAATACCGGGACAGGCTCCTACGAGCAGTACTTC.